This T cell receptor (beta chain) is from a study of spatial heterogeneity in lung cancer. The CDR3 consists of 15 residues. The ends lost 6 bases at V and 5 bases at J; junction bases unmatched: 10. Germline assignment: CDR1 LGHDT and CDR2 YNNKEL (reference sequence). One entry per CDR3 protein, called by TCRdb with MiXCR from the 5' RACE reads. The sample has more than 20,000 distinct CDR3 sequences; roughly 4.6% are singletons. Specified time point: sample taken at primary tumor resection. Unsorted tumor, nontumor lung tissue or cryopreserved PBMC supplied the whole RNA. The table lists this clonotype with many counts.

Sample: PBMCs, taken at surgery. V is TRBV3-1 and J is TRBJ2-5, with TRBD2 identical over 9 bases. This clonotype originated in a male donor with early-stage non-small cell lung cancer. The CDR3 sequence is CASRSNLAGKETQYF. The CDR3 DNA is TGTGCCAGCAGGTCGAACCTAGCGGGAAAGGAGACCCAGTACTTC.